Listed below are T cell receptor beta chains from one sample, sequenced in a study of shared clonotypes between healthy human individuals. Sequencing used immunoSEQ multiplex PCR; TCRdb keeps in-frame clones, though not all of them. The repertoire consists of a few million clones, with just over 90% occurring once and the leading ten covering 0.3% to 0.4%. Sample: naive CD4+ T cells from PBMCs. These receptors were collected from a man between 18 and 35 years old in good health. Some clones in this sample may be carry-over from other donors' samples. Both conserved end residues are trimmed from each CDR3.

>TRBV15
ATSRGGGDNEQF
>TRBV18
ASSPTTSGIGPGELF
>TRBV4-2
ASSQDDYEQY
>TRBV18
ASSPIMNTEAF
>TRBV5-1
ASSPLDGTDTQY
>TRBV5-1
ASTLGTSGRTRGNNEQF
>TRBV7-3
ASSLTSSYEQY
>TRBV9
ASSPSPVLNSPLH
>TRBV5-1
ASSLLPSGRGPDTQY
>TRBV11-2
ASSLGLTDTQY
>TRBV7-7
ASSLGRLGGELF
>TRBV7-2
ASSSQSGQGGFTEAF
>TRBV5-1
ASSPGQGGETQY
>TRBV15
ATSREVGTEAF
>TRBV28
ASRLDSMNTEAF
>TRBV10-3
AISDTLGGNEQF
>TRBV2
ASSGVNRGRFGNTIY
>TRBV5-1
ASSPLTATNTEAF
>TRBV28
ASSFFRGSATEAF
>TRBV6-5
ASPSKNEQF
>TRBV11-3
ASSVSTDTQY
>TRBV7-2
ASSPSSTGILYNEQF
>TRBV6-5
ASPHEQY
>TRBV5-1
ASSLVQGDQPQH
>TRBV19
ASSIELAGANVLT
>TRBV7-2
ASSLPGVRKNIQY
>TRBV30
AWSPGNQPQH
>TRBV7-7
ASSPELAGAGELF
>TRBV11-2
ASSPRGLASQETQY
>TRBV28
AITGASNQPQH
>TRBV25-1
ASREGFYEQY
>TRBV29-1
SVEGPAWGGELF